This T cell receptor beta chain emerged from a study of vaccination and CD4 T cells after COVID-19. The assay that was used to sequence DNA from cultured CD4+ T cells was the Oncomine TCR Beta short-read assay. Investigators isolated genomic DNA from cultured CD4+ T cells. One entry per CDR3 protein, called by TCRdb with MiXCR from the PCR reads. Of under 20,000 distinct CDR3 sequences listed, roughly 46% are singletons. About this clonotype itself: What it binds is unknown.

J gave up 0 bases and V 4 bases, and 11 bases lay outside the gene matches. CDR1 is MNHEY and CDR2 is SMNVEV in the germline V gene (reference sequence). The CDR3 extends over 18 amino acids. The treatment was: approximately 9-day PBMC culture with coronavirus spike peptide pools or control peptides (ViraFEST assay). This TCR was sampled from a human donor who had recovered from COVID-19. The chain combines TRBV27 with TRBJ2-1; TRBD1 aligns across 8 bases. The sample was CD4+ T cells from blood, cultured in vitro, taken after SARS-CoV-2 vaccination. The CDR3 is CASSSLGQVILSYNEQFF. The CDR3 nucleotides are TGTGCCAGCAGTTCTCTGGGACAGGTCATACTCTCCTACAATGAGCAGTTCTTC.